A selection of T cell receptor beta chains follows, all from one sample in a study of beta chain features in type 1 diabetes. TCRdb's table, derived via immunoSEQ multiplex PCR, lists solely in-frame clones and lacks some. Of tens of thousands of clones in the sample, more than 45% were seen once. The specimen was stem cell memory CD4+ T cells from blood. These TCRs come from a man aged 18 to 29 with type 1 diabetes. Both conserved end residues are part of each CDR3. The D gene is left open where the match is weak. Clone size is given for some rows only: seen once, a few or many times, or a class if the clone is expanded.

D gene,J gene,V gene,CDR3 length,clone size,CDR3 DNA,CDR3 protein
NA,TRBJ2-3,TRBV7-2,15,NA,TGTGCCAGCAGCTTGACAGGAGCCCCCATGGATACGCAGTATTTT,CASSLTGAPMDTQYF
NA,TRBJ2-7,TRBV11-2,13,NA,TGTGCCAGCAGCTTGGAAGGGGGCTACGAGCAGTACTTC,CASSLEGGYEQYF
TRBD2,TRBJ2-3,TRBV7-9,15,few,TGTGCCAGCAGCCCGGGACTAGCGGACCCGGATACGCAGTATTTT,CASSPGLADPDTQYF
TRBD1,TRBJ1-3,TRBV13,17,NA,TGTGCCAGCAGCCCCCTACCAGGGGGCATCTCTGGAAACACCATATATTTT,CASSPLPGGISGNTIYF
TRBD1,TRBJ1-5,TRBV7-2,14,NA,TGTGCCAGCAGCTACCGGGACAGGGGGAGGCCCCAGCATTTT,CASSYRDRGRPQHF
TRBD1,TRBJ1-2,TRBV10-3,13,few,TGTGCCATCAGTGGACAGGGCATGTCGGGCTACACCTTC,CAISGQGMSGYTF
NA,TRBJ1-1,TRBV30,13,NA,TGTGCCTGGATGGGACCCGGGGGCACTGAAGCTTTCTTT,CAWMGPGGTEAFF
NA,TRBJ2-5,TRBV10-3,14,NA,TGTGCCATCAGTGAACAAGCGGCACAAGAGACCCAGTACTTC,CAISEQAAQETQYF
NA,TRBJ1-4,TRBV7-2,13,NA,TGTGCCAGCAGCTTAGTATTTTCGGAAAAACTGTTTTTT,CASSLVFSEKLFF
TRBD1,TRBJ2-1,TRBV27,17,NA,TGTGCCAGCAGTAAAAAGGGGACAGGCTATTCCTACAATGAGCAGTTCTTC,CASSKKGTGYSYNEQFF
NA,TRBJ2-7,TRBV6-1,14,NA,TGTGCCAGCAGACTACAGGGACGCTCCTACGAGCAGTACTTC,CASRLQGRSYEQYF
TRBD2,TRBJ2-7,TRBV5-6,15,few,TGTGCCAGCAGCTTAGGACTAGTCACCTCCTACGAGCAGTACTTC,CASSLGLVTSYEQYF
TRBD2,TRBJ2-1,TRBV5-1,14,NA,TGCGCCAGCAGCTTGACTAGCGGGAGGCATGAGCAGTTCTTC,CASSLTSGRHEQFF
NA,TRBJ2-3,TRBV14,17,NA,TGTGCCAGCAGCCAAGCCAGCAGGCGACCTAGCACAGATACGCAGTATTTT,CASSQASRRPSTDTQYF
NA,TRBJ2-7,TRBV28,14,NA,TGTGCCAGCAGTCTCGGGACACTGGGGTACGAGCAGTACTTC,CASSLGTLGYEQYF
TRBD1,TRBJ2-2,TRBV19,16,NA,TGTGCCAGTAGTATAGATGGGACAGGCGCCACCGGGGAGCTGTTTTTT,CASSIDGTGATGELFF
NA,TRBJ2-7,TRBV28,11,NA,TGTGCCAGCCTCAGACAGTACGAGCAGTACTTC,CASLRQYEQYF
NA,TRBJ1-1,TRBV7-8,12,NA,TGTGCCAGCAGCTTAGGTAGGGACTCACCTTTCTTT,CASSLGRDSPFF